The clone carrying this T cell receptor beta chain has ten or more counts. The target antigen is unknown. For TCR beta, libraries came from iRepertoire HTBI primers and Arm-PCR of CDR3 regions. Each CDR3 protein is one row after TCRdb ran MiXCR on the multiplex PCR reads. The sample carries approximately 390,000 distinct CDR3 sequences, around 15% recorded once. This sample was included in a study of regulatory T cells in long-lasting Graves disease. Time point here: newly diagnosed GD, antithyroid drugs for less than 3 months. RNA from PBMCs was the source of the TCR library. The CDR3 consists of 10 residues. Germline V gene data show CDR1 as SNHLY and CDR2 as FYNNEI. With 4 bases removed from V and 10 bases from J, the gap between germline ends came to 6 bases. General study results and limits: Compared with new cases, persistent Graves' patients showed reduced TCR diversity.

These same data were also listed under a study on T cells in Graves' hyperthyroidism and ophthalmopathy.

The source material was peripheral blood mononuclear cells (PBMCs), sampled at new diagnosis, from a patient treated with antithyroid drugs. The TCR comes from a woman aged 18 to 35 with Graves disease. The chain has TRBV2 and TRBJ2-3, with unresolved D. In DNA, the CDR3 is TGTGCCAGCAGTGGAGTAGCGCAGTATTTT. It codes for CASSGVAQYF.